This TCR beta chain emerged from a study of T cell changes during pregnancy in multiple sclerosis. CDR1 and CDR2 (germline): SNHLY, FYNNEI. This CDR3 spans 16 amino acids. V was pared by 6 bases and J by 3 bases, with 12 bases of the junction left unmatched. Assay: immunoSEQ multiplex PCR; the TCRdb copy retains only in-frame clones and omits some. The sample has tens of thousands of clones; 85% to 95% are singletons. The sequenced sample was peripheral blood, obtained after pregnancy. This receptor was taken from a female donor with multiple sclerosis, enrolled in a pregnancy study. The gene calls are TRBV2 and TRBJ2-7; 9 bases agree with TRBD1. In DNA form, the CDR3 reads TGTGCCAGCAGGGGGGGGCAAGGACAGGGGTACTACGAGCAGTACTTC. Encoded protein: CASRGGQGQGYYEQYF.